The 12 T cell receptor beta chains in this list originate from one sample, sequenced in a study of blood T cell repertoires in COVID-19. Produced via immunoSEQ multiplex PCR; TCRdb's table is partial and in-frame only. The data show 70,000 to 90,000 clones, 75% to 90% seen once. The sequencing sample was made of peripheral blood. All receptors derive from a woman older than 75 with acute or convalescent COVID-19.

This clone is a singleton in its sample. The sample contains more than one DNA sequence encoding this CDR3. V and J are TRBV9 and TRBJ2-2; the match to TRBD2 covers 7 bases. Trimming cost V 8 bases and J 0 bases; bases outside gene matches: 4. CDR1 is SGDLS, CDR2 YYNGEE, per germline. This CDR3 spans 14 amino acids. The CDR3: CASSGGPNTGELFF. Written as DNA, the CDR3 is TGTGCCAGTTCGGGGGGTCCGAACACCGGGGAGCTGTTTTTT. Based on the CDR3 plus reference TRBV9 and TRBJ2-2, the full variable domain is DSGVTQTPKHLITATGQRVTLRCSPRSGDLSVYWYQQSLDQGLQFLIQYYNGEERAKGNILERFSAQQFPDLHSELNLSSLELGDSALYFCASSGGPNTGELFFGEGSRLTVL.

The V and J genes are TRBV19 and TRBJ1-2; 9 nucleotides line up with TRBD1. The CDR3 covers 13 residues. Losses at the gene ends were 6 bases for V and 4 bases for J; bases not matched to a gene: 3. Germline assignment: CDR1 LNHDA and CDR2 SQIVND (reference sequence). CDR3: CASSVTGGYGYTF. DNA of the CDR3: TGTGCCAGTAGCGTGACAGGGGGCTATGGCTACACCTTC.

This chain connects TRBV4-2 to TRBJ2-7; TRBD2 might be the D (6 bases). The germline V gene encodes CDR1 LGHNA and CDR2 YNFKEQ. Trimming cost V 1 base and J 7 bases, with 11 bases left between them. The CDR3 has 13 amino acids. The CDR3 nucleotides are TGTGCCAGCAGCCAAGGGGAGGCTGTGGAGCAGTACTTC. Its translation: CASSQGEAVEQYF.

The J gene is TRBJ1-1, the V gene TRBV29-1, with D possibly being TRBD1 (5 bases). V was shortened by 3 bases and J by 1 base, with 15 bases between the two germline ends. CDR3 length: 15 amino acids. Germline CDR1 and CDR2: SQVTM and ANQGSEA. The CDR3 DNA is TGCAGCGTTGAGGGCGTTTGGGGGGGGAACACTGAAGCTTTCTTT. Translated: CSVEGVWGGNTEAFF.

The J gene is TRBJ1-1, the V gene TRBV12-3 or TRBV12-4, with a weak D call TRBD1 (5 bases). The CDR3 consists of 13 residues. Between the trimmed V and J ends, which lost 6 bases and 1 base, there was a span of 9 bases. CDR3 coding DNA: TGTGCCAGCAGGAGTCAGGGGAACACTGAAGCTTTCTTT. Protein: CASRSQGNTEAFF.

In its sample, this clone was seen once. The chain recombines TRBV7-8 with TRBJ2-5; 8 nucleotides match TRBD2. The ends lost 4 bases at V and 7 bases at J; junction bases unmatched: 8. Looked up from germline, CDR1 is SGHVS and CDR2 is FQNEAQ. The CDR3 is made up of 14 amino acids. The CDR3 spells CASSSTSVGGTQYF. As DNA, the CDR3 is TGTGCCAGCAGCTCGACTAGCGTTGGAGGGACCCAGTACTTC.

The chain carries TRBV5-8 and TRBJ2-7; 7 positions agree with TRBD2. Germline CDR1 and CDR2: SGHTS and YDEGEE. Trimming took 7 bases from V and 5 from J; bases not matched to a gene: 12. This CDR3 has 14 amino acids. CDR3 amino acids: CASRDYHLAHEQYF. CDR3 bases: TGTGCCAGCCGGGACTACCACCTAGCCCACGAGCAGTACTTC.

This clone appeared a few times. Within the sample, other DNA sequences also encode this same CDR3. The chain couples TRBV3-1 (or the pseudogene TRBV3-2) to TRBJ2-3; D possibly corresponds to TRBD2 (5 bases). Trimming removed 10 bases from V and 2 bases from J, with 13 bases in between. CDR3 size: 13 residues. Germline lookup yields CDR1 LGHDT and CDR2 YNNKEL (reference sequence). The CDR3, as DNA: TGTGCCACCCGGGGAGATTTCACAGATACGCAGTATTTT. Protein product: CATRGDFTDTQYF.

This chain links TRBV19 with TRBJ2-7; 7 bases agree with TRBD2. Trimming took 7 bases from V and 1 from J; bases not matched to a gene: 4. The germline gives CDR1 LNHDA, CDR2 SQIVND (reference sequence). CDR3 length equals 13 residues. Here the CDR3 DNA reads TGTGCCAGTAATGGGGGGGGATCCTACGAGCAGTACTTC. This codes for CASNGGGSYEQYF.

The chain recombines TRBV5-1 with TRBJ2-1; the match to TRBD2 covers 8 bases. The CDR3 runs 14 residues. Germline V gives CDR1 SGHRS, CDR2 YFSETQ. J gave up 6 bases and V 4 bases, and 6 bases lay outside the gene matches. The CDR3 sequence: CASSLSGIGNEQFF. DNA for the CDR3: TGCGCCAGCAGCCTTAGCGGGATTGGCAATGAGCAGTTCTTC.

V and J are TRBV4-1 and TRBJ2-1, with 13 bases matching TRBD2. The CDR3 is made up of 18 amino acids. J lost 1 base, V lost 5 bases, and 8 bases had no gene match. From germline, CDR1 is MGHRA and CDR2 YSYEKL. The CDR3 is CASSSGLAGSHSYNEQFF. The CDR3 nucleotides are TGCGCCAGCAGCTCGGGACTAGCGGGGTCCCATTCCTACAATGAGCAGTTCTTC.

In DNA, the CDR3 is TGTGCCAGTAGTATTTTCCAGGCGCCCACCGGGGAGCTGTTTTTT. It specifies CASSIFQAPTGELFF. The rearrangement uses TRBV19 and TRBJ2-2; the D is unclear. The germline V gene encodes CDR1 LNHDA and CDR2 SQIVND (reference sequence). CDR3 length equals 15 residues. V was pared by 3 bases and J by 4 bases, with 12 bases between.